The 17 T cell receptor beta chains listed next were all sequenced from one sample in a study of blood T cells in healthy people across ages. Alongside a J-beta primer mix, a sample-barcoded 5' primer served in a second PCR lasting about 6 to 12 cycles. TCRdb itself ran the 5' RACE reads through MiXCR, one entry per CDR3 protein. The sample has about 900,000 distinct CDR3 sequences; approximately 65% are singletons. Sequencing was performed on blood. All receptors come from a man aged 25 to 40 in good health.

This sequence joins TRBV9 and TRBJ1-2; D might be TRBD1 (6 bases). Germline CDR1 and CDR2: SGDLS and YYNGEE. The CDR3 totals 19 residues. Trimming pared 3 bases from V and 0 bases from J, leaving 24 bases between. The CDR3 DNA reads TGTGCCAGCAGCGGAGGGGTCACCAGGGGCACCGAACCTAACTATGGCTACACCTTC. Residues: CASSGGVTRGTEPNYGYTF.

Note on this clonotype: The CDR3 does not end in the conserved phenylalanine or tryptophan, so this is likely a read error. The genes are TRBV7-2 and TRBJ2-7, with TRBD2 as a possible D gene (5 bases). Germline CDR1 SGHTA, CDR2 FQGNSA. The CDR3 contains 17 residues. Trimming cost V 3 bases and J 0 bases, with 18 bases left between them. The CDR3 here is CASSLLLRGSISYEQYC. The CDR3 nucleotides read TGTGCCAGCAGCTTGCTCTTGCGCGGGTCGATCTCCTACGAGCAGTACTGC.

The chain has TRBV6-1 and TRBJ2-2; the D gene is possibly TRBD1 (6 bases). The V and J ends lost 4 bases and 3 bases respectively, with 9 bases between them. This CDR3 is built from 14 residues. Germline V gene lookup returns CDR1 MNHNS and CDR2 SASEGT. The CDR3 sequence is CASSGQAHTGELFF. CDR3 in DNA: TGTGCCAGCAGTGGACAGGCGCACACCGGGGAGCTGTTTTTT.

The V gene is TRBV20-1, the J gene TRBJ1-6; 7 bases are a match to TRBD1. This CDR3 region has 13 residues. With 6 bases clipped from V and 7 bases from J, the junction kept 6 bases outside the gene matches. Germline V gene data show CDR1 as DFQATT and CDR2 as SNEGSKA (reference sequence). In nucleotides, the CDR3 is TGCAGTGCGGTGGACAGGATGAATTCACCCCTCCACTTT. Protein sequence: CSAVDRMNSPLHF.

This clonotype was recorded many times. The chain combines TRBV29-1 with TRBJ2-3, with 10 nucleotides matching TRBD2. Germline CDR1 is SQVTM and CDR2 is ANQGSEA. V gave up 0 bases and J gave up 5 bases; unmatched junction bases: 5. CDR3 length: 15 residues. The CDR3 sequence is CSVEDGLAVGDTQYF. The DNA of the CDR3 is TGCAGCGTTGAAGATGGACTAGCGGTGGGAGATACGCAGTATTTT.

The chain joins TRBV6-2 or TRBV6-3 to TRBJ1-2; D call uncertain. Germline CDR1 reads MNHEY; CDR2 reads SVGEGT. V lost 5 bases, J lost 8 bases, and 9 bases lay in between. The CDR3 loop spans 11 amino acids. This CDR3 is CASSHGVGYTF. In DNA form, the CDR3 reads TGTGCCAGCAGTCATGGGGTCGGCTACACCTTC.

The chain couples TRBV4-1 to TRBJ2-7; D gene uncertain. Trimming shortened V by 0 bases and J by 2 bases, and 11 bases separated the two germline ends. Germline values: CDR1 MGHRA, CDR2 YSYEKL. The CDR3 is 15 residues long. The CDR3 DNA reads TGCGCCAGCAGCCAAGATGACGGGCAGCCCTACGAGCAGTACTTC. Its translation is CASSQDDGQPYEQYF.

A remark on this clonotype: At one boundary the junction diverges from the germline segment, which might be a read error. CDR3 protein: CSASGAEAFF. Here the CDR3 DNA reads TGCAGCGCTAGCGGGGCTGAAGCTTTCTTT. The J gene is TRBJ1-1, the V gene TRBV20-1; D uncertain. The germline gives CDR1 DFQATT, CDR2 SNEGSKA (reference sequence). The length of the CDR3 is 10 residues.

The chain employs TRBV7-9 and TRBJ2-5; 7 bases line up with TRBD2. CDR3 size: 15 residues. Looked up from germline, CDR1 is SEHNR and CDR2 is FQNEAQ (reference sequence). V lost 2 bases and J lost 2; bases outside the gene matches: 5. The DNA for the CDR3 is TGTGCCAGCAGCTTATGGTCGCGGGGGCAAGAGACCCAGTACTTC. Translating it yields CASSLWSRGQETQYF.

A few counts support this clonotype. This chain's CDR3 is CAPQSTGNYEQYF. As DNA, the CDR3 is TGTGCCCCCCAGTCTACAGGGAACTACGAGCAGTACTTC. The J gene is TRBJ2-7, the V gene TRBV10-3; D possibly corresponds to TRBD1 (6 bases). The germline V and J ends were trimmed by 11 bases and 3 bases, with 17 bases remaining between them. This CDR3 has 13 amino acids. Germline assignment: CDR1 ENHRY and CDR2 SYGVKD.

This clonotype was detected only once. The V call is TRBV28, the J call TRBJ2-7; the match to TRBD2 covers 7 bases. The CDR3 contains 16 residues. V shed 2 bases, J shed 0 bases, and the junction held 7 bases outside the gene matches. Germline V gene lookup returns CDR1 MDHEN and CDR2 SYDVKM. The CDR3 region is CASSLDHRGSSYEQYF. CDR3 sequence (DNA): TGTGCCAGCAGTTTAGATCATCGCGGGAGCTCCTACGAGCAGTACTTC.

The chain has TRBV27 and TRBJ2-7; TRBD1 matches at 9 bases. Germline assignment: CDR1 MNHEY and CDR2 SMNVEV (reference sequence). With 3 bases clipped from V and 1 base from J, the junction kept 4 bases outside the gene matches. This CDR3 is 15 amino acids long. The CDR3 reads CASSLRTGASYEQYF. CDR3 nucleotides: TGTGCCAGCAGTTTGCGGACAGGGGCTTCCTACGAGCAGTACTTC.

The chain carries TRBV27 and TRBJ2-1; possibly TRBD2 for D (5 bases). The ends were cut back, 7 bases at V and 0 bases at J, with 10 bases in the middle. The CDR3 is made up of 14 amino acids. Germline-derived CDR1 and CDR2 are MNHEY and SMNVEV (reference sequence). The CDR3 loop is CASKPSSSYNEQFF. CDR3 coding DNA: TGTGCCAGCAAACCTAGCAGCTCCTACAATGAGCAGTTCTTC.

This clonotype was seen a handful of times. The gene calls are TRBV2 and TRBJ2-1; possibly TRBD2 for D (6 bases). The germline V and J ends were trimmed by 3 bases and 5 bases, with 14 bases remaining between them. The CDR3 spans 15 residues. CDR1 is SNHLY, CDR2 FYNNEI, per germline. The DNA for the CDR3 is TGTGCCAGCAGTGATAATGCCGGGACTCACAATGAGCAGTTCTTC. Translation: CASSDNAGTHNEQFF.

This clonotype has a handful of counts. This chain uses TRBV7-2 with TRBJ2-7; no reliable D call. This CDR3 is built from 12 residues. Trimming took 5 bases from V and 4 from J, leaving 9 bases between them. Looked up from germline, CDR1 is SGHTA and CDR2 is FQGNSA. The CDR3 region has the DNA TGTGCCAGCAGCCCGAAGCTATACGAGCAGTACTTC. It translates to CASSPKLYEQYF.

The J gene is TRBJ2-6, the V gene TRBV27, with a tentative D call TRBD1 (5 bases). The CDR3 spans 16 residues. With 6 bases removed from V and 3 bases from J, the gap between germline ends came to 15 bases. Germline CDR1 and CDR2: MNHEY and SMNVEV (reference sequence). The CDR3 sequence is CASRSLQGSGANVLTF. In DNA form, the CDR3 reads TGTGCCAGCAGATCCCTTCAGGGAAGTGGGGCCAACGTCCTGACTTTC. The full variable domain, in which reference TRBV27 and TRBJ2-6 provide the parts outside the CDR3, is EAQVTQNPRYLITVTGKKLTVTCSQNMNHEYMSWYRQDPGLGLRQIYYSMNVEVTDKGDVPEGYKVSRKEKRNFPLILESPSPNQTSLYFCASRSLQGSGANVLTFGAGSRLTVL.

In this sample, this clonotype turned up a few times. The chain links TRBV7-3 to TRBJ2-1; TRBD2 matches at 10 bases. There are 14 residues in the CDR3. CDR1 and CDR2 (germline): SGHTA, FQGTGA. V shed 5 bases, J shed 10 bases, and the junction held 8 bases outside the gene matches. The DNA for the CDR3 is TGTGCCAGCAGCAGCGGGGGGGGTTTTGAGGAGCAGTTCTTC. Its protein product is CASSSGGGFEEQFF.